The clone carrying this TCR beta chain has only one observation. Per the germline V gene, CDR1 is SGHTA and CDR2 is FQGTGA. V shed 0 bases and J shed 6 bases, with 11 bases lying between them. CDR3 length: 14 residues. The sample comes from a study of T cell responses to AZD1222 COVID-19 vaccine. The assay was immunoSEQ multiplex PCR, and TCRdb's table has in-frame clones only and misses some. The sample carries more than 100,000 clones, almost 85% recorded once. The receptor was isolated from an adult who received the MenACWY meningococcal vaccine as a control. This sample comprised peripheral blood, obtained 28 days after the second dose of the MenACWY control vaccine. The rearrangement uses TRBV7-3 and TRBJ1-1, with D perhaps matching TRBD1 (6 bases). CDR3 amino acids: CASSLTSNRAEAFF. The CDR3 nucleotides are TGTGCCAGCAGCTTAACGTCTAACAGGGCTGAAGCTTTCTTT.